These 24 T cell receptor beta chains were all obtained from the same sample, sequenced in a study of technical replicates of blood from a few donors. Assay used: immunoSEQ multiplex PCR; TCRdb lists only in-frame clones, some missing. The data contain just over 55,000 clones, around 95% of them singletons. The material sequenced was PBMCs. The receptors stem from a human donor in good health. Some clones in this sample may be carry-over from other donors' samples.

V and J are TRBV6-5 and TRBJ1-1, with TRBD1 as a possible D gene (5 bases). Germline V CDR1 and CDR2: MNHEY, SVGAGI. The CDR3 loop spans 13 amino acids. V shed 7 bases and J shed 1 base, with 10 bases lying between them. Written as DNA, the CDR3 is TGTGCCAGCACCATGGGGGGGAACACTGAAGCTTTCTTT. Encoded protein: CASTMGGNTEAFF.

In its sample, this clone was seen once. V gene TRBV7-2 combines with J gene TRBJ2-1; D is possibly TRBD2 (5 bases). The CDR3 covers 12 residues. Germline CDR1 and CDR2: SGHTA and FQGNSA. V was shortened by 2 bases and J by 9 bases, with 8 bases between the two germline ends. CDR3 sequence reads: CASSLIGSEQFF. The CDR3 DNA reads TGTGCCAGCAGCTTAATTGGGAGTGAGCAGTTCTTC.

This clone was picked up one time. This chain uses TRBV6-6 with TRBJ1-1; 9 bases are a match to TRBD1. The CDR3 contains 16 residues. Germline CDR1 reads MNHNY; CDR2 reads SVGAGI (reference sequence). J was trimmed by 5 bases and V by 6 bases; bases with no gene match: 13. CDR3 coding DNA: TGTGCCAGCAGAAGCCCCGGGACAGGGAGTCGTACTGAAGCTTTCTTT. This encodes CASRSPGTGSRTEAFF.

V gene TRBV9 combines with J gene TRBJ1-3, with D possibly TRBD1 on 6 matching bases. The CDR3 has 16 amino acids. The germline gives CDR1 SGDLS, CDR2 YYNGEE. Trimming pared 0 bases from V and 2 bases from J, leaving 12 bases between. CDR3: CASSVGAGTTGNTIYF. CDR3 sequence (DNA): TGTGCCAGCAGCGTAGGAGCCGGGACAACTGGAAACACCATATATTTT.

V and J are TRBV27 and TRBJ2-7; D is uncertain. This CDR3 is 14 amino acids long. Germline CDR1 is MNHEY and CDR2 is SMNVEV (reference sequence). Trimming cost V 3 bases and J 3 bases, with 12 bases left between them. The CDR3 loop is CASSFRRSLYEQYF. Written as DNA, the CDR3 is TGTGCCAGCAGTTTCCGCAGATCCCTCTACGAGCAGTACTTC.

This rearrangement joins TRBV19 to TRBJ1-1, with D perhaps TRBD1 (6 bases). This CDR3 region has 15 residues. V lost 5 bases to trimming and J lost 0 bases, with 13 bases between them. Per germline, CDR1 LNHDA and CDR2 SQIVND (reference sequence). CDR3 DNA: TGTGCCAGTAGTTCTGGGTACAGGGTGAACACTGAAGCTTTCTTT. It specifies CASSSGYRVNTEAFF.

The rearrangement uses TRBV7-2 and TRBJ1-1; no firm D call. The CDR3 totals 14 residues. Per the germline V gene, CDR1 is SGHTA and CDR2 is FQGNSA. V gave up 5 bases and J gave up 2 bases, with 12 bases separating them. CDR3 sequence reads: CASSPPSTNTEAFF. The CDR3 DNA reads TGTGCCAGCAGCCCCCCCTCCACAAACACTGAAGCTTTCTTT.

The table lists this clone with a count of one. The chain links TRBV6-5 to TRBJ2-7; 9 bases align to TRBD1. Germline V gene data show CDR1 as MNHEY and CDR2 as SVGAGI. With 6 bases clipped from V and 0 bases from J, the junction kept 6 bases outside the gene matches. The CDR3 has 15 amino acids. Here the CDR3 reads CASRTRDRVSYEQYF. As DNA, the CDR3 is TGTGCCAGCAGGACGCGGGACAGGGTCTCCTACGAGCAGTACTTC.

The rearrangement links TRBV7-2 to TRBJ2-5; TRBD2 might be the D (5 bases). Per the germline V gene, CDR1 is SGHTA and CDR2 is FQGNSA. CDR3 size: 15 residues. Trimming removed 2 bases at V and 5 bases at J, with 15 bases between. CDR3 sequence: CASSLYTGWEETQYF. The CDR3 DNA reads as TGTGCCAGCAGCTTATATACCGGGTGGGAGGAGACCCAGTACTTC.

This chain uses TRBV5-1 with TRBJ1-1; 8 bases are shared with TRBD1. The CDR3 consists of 17 residues. CDR1 and CDR2 (germline): SGHRS, YFSETQ. Trimming removed 1 base from V and 3 bases from J; junction bases left unmatched: 11. CDR3 sequence: CASSLIAQGGRDTEAFF. DNA of the CDR3: TGCGCCAGCAGCTTGATAGCACAGGGGGGGAGAGACACTGAAGCTTTCTTT. The full variable domain, with the rest looked up from reference TRBV5-1 and TRBJ1-1, is KAGVTQTPRYLIKTRGQQVTLSCSPISGHRSVSWYQQTPGQGLQFLFEYFSETQRNKGNFPGRFSGRQFSNSRSEMNVSTLELGDSALYLCASSLIAQGGRDTEAFFGQGTRLTVV.

This rearrangement joins TRBV5-1 to TRBJ1-2, with 7 positions matching TRBD1. The CDR3 is made up of 15 amino acids. The J segment lost 6 bases and the V segment lost 4 bases, leaving 12 bases of the junction unmatched. Germline CDR1 SGHRS, CDR2 YFSETQ. In DNA, the CDR3 is TGCGCCAGCAGCACGTTAGTTGGGACAGCTGATGGCTACACCTTC. This sequence encodes CASSTLVGTADGYTF.

This rearrangement joins TRBV9 to TRBJ2-2, with a weak D call TRBD1 (6 bases). The CDR3 spans 18 residues. Trimming pared 0 bases from V and 2 bases from J, leaving 17 bases between. CDR1 is SGDLS, CDR2 YYNGEE, per germline. CDR3 in amino acids: CASSVGRSQGSNTGELFF. Here the CDR3 DNA reads TGTGCCAGCAGCGTAGGGAGATCGCAGGGGAGTAACACCGGGGAGCTGTTTTTT.

The chain joins TRBV7-9 to TRBJ2-5; the D gene is possibly TRBD1 (6 bases). Germline V gene lookup returns CDR1 SEHNR and CDR2 FQNEAQ (reference sequence). The V end was cut by 5 bases, the J end by 7 bases, with 14 bases between. The length of the CDR3 is 13 residues. Written as DNA, the CDR3 is TGTGCCAGCAGCAGCAGACAGGCTGGGACCCAGTACTTC. Its translation is CASSSRQAGTQYF.

In its sample, this clone was seen once. The genes are TRBV6-1 and TRBJ2-7, with D perhaps TRBD1 (7 bases). V dropped 5 bases and J dropped 9 bases, with 14 bases sitting between them. There are 12 residues in the CDR3. CDR1 and CDR2 (germline): MNHNS, SASEGT. This chain's CDR3 is CASSSRQGGQYF. CDR3 nucleotides: TGTGCCAGCAGTTCCCGACAGGGAGGGCAGTACTTC.

The chain employs TRBV7-9 and TRBJ2-1; weak D call: TRBD2 (6 bases). Germline CDR1 is SEHNR and CDR2 is FQNEAQ (reference sequence). Trimming left V 3 bases short and J 0 bases short, with 9 bases between. The length of the CDR3 is 15 residues. CDR3 sequence (DNA): TGTGCCAGCAGCTTGGACGGGAGCTCCTACAATGAGCAGTTCTTC. Translated, it gives CASSLDGSSYNEQFF.

This clone showed up just once. J is TRBJ2-7 and V is TRBV7-2; TRBD2 matches 11 bases. CDR3 length equals 14 residues. Germline CDR1 reads SGHTA; CDR2 reads FQGNSA. The V segment lost 3 bases and the J segment 7 bases; nucleotides outside the gene matches: 5. CDR3 amino acids: CASSLTSGVREQYF. CDR3 nucleotides: TGTGCCAGCAGCTTGACTAGCGGGGTCAGAGAGCAGTACTTC.

In its sample, this clone was seen once. This chain joins TRBV20-1 and TRBJ1-2; 8 bases are a match to TRBD1. The CDR3 covers 11 residues. Looked up from germline, CDR1 is DFQATT and CDR2 is SNEGSKA (reference sequence). The V segment lost 5 bases and the J segment 8 bases; nucleotides outside the gene matches: 4. The CDR3 bases are TGCAGTGCTTCGACAGGGGCGGGCTACACCTTC. This gives the protein CSASTGAGYTF.

The chain recombines TRBV13 with TRBJ2-7, with TRBD1 as a possible D gene (6 bases). Germline assignment: CDR1 PRHDT and CDR2 FYEKMQ (reference sequence). This CDR3 comprises 13 residues. V was cut by 5 bases and J by 5 bases, with 13 bases left in between. CDR3 amino acids: CASSGYNRDEQYF. DNA for the CDR3: TGTGCCAGCAGCGGTTACAACAGGGACGAGCAGTACTTC.

This rearrangement joins TRBV6-6 to TRBJ2-1; weak D call: TRBD2 (6 bases). The CDR3 contains 15 residues. Germline lookup yields CDR1 MNHNY and CDR2 SVGAGI (reference sequence). The V end was cut by 7 bases, the J end by 7 bases, with 20 bases between. CDR3 amino acids: CASTDVRGAGNEQFF. CDR3 nucleotides: TGTGCCAGCACCGATGTGAGGGGTGCGGGAAATGAGCAGTTCTTC.

This clone was seen a single time. The chain carries TRBV2 and TRBJ1-1; 7 bases agree with TRBD1. Losses at the gene ends were 6 bases for V and 4 bases for J; bases not matched to a gene: 2. CDR1 and CDR2 from the germline V gene are SNHLY and FYNNEI. The CDR3 covers 12 residues. CDR3 amino acids: CASRYRGTEAFF. The DNA of the CDR3 is TGTGCCAGCAGGTACAGGGGCACTGAAGCTTTCTTT.

This clone occurred once. Distinct nucleotide sequences in the sample also encode this CDR3. The V and J genes are TRBV7-2 and TRBJ2-1; D ambiguous. The V end was cut by 1 base, the J end by 6 bases, with 7 bases between. Germline CDR1 reads SGHTA; CDR2 reads FQGNSA. The CDR3 covers 13 residues. DNA for the CDR3: TGTGCCAGCAGCTTAGACTATCTCAATGAGCAGTTCTTC. Amino acids: CASSLDYLNEQFF.

The chain joins TRBV7-2 to TRBJ2-3; a possible D gene is TRBD1 (6 bases). The ends were cut back, 5 bases at V and 0 bases at J, with 15 bases in the middle. The CDR3 loop spans 16 amino acids. Germline CDR1 SGHTA, CDR2 FQGNSA. In nucleotides, the CDR3 is TGTGCCAGCAGCCCAGGGGCGAGCCGAAGCACAGATACGCAGTATTTT. Its protein is CASSPGASRSTDTQYF.

In DNA form, the CDR3 reads TGTGCCTGTGTTGTAGAGTCCTACGAGCAGTACTTC. This translates into CACVVESYEQYF. V is TRBV30 and J is TRBJ2-7, with D unresolved. The CDR3 is 12 amino acids. V dropped 6 bases and J dropped 1 base, with 10 bases sitting between them. Germline V gene lookup returns CDR1 GTSNPN and CDR2 SVGIG (reference sequence).

This chain links TRBV5-6 with TRBJ2-3, with TRBD2 matching over 7 bases. The V gene's germline CDR1 is SGHDT and CDR2 YYEEEE. V was pared by 1 base and J by 4 bases, with 9 bases of the junction left unmatched. The CDR3 spans 16 residues. The CDR3 DNA reads as TGTGCCAGCAGCTTGTCGGGAGGCTTTTTCCCAGATACGCAGTATTTT. Translation: CASSLSGGFFPDTQYF.